Listed below are T cell receptor beta chains from one sample, sequenced in a study of identical twins. TCRdb used MiXCR to reprocess the 5' RACE reads, holding one entry per CDR3 protein. The table lists under 300,000 distinct CDR3 sequences, approximately 12% of them singletons. The sample was also linked to a second study, of yellow fever vaccine responses in identical twins.

Source material: memory (CD45RO+) T cells sorted from blood. The receptors originated from a woman between 18 and 30 years old in good health. Both conserved end residues are part of each CDR3. D genes are given only for firm matches. Clone size appears in some rows only: once, few, many, or a class for an expanded clone.

j_gene	v_gene	d_gene	abundance	CDR3aa	CDR3nt
TRBJ1-1	TRBV7-2	-	many	CASSADSGVNTEAFF	TGTGCCAGCAGCGCCGATTCAGGGGTGAACACTGAAGCTTTCTTT
TRBJ2-5	TRBV12-3/TRBV12-4	TRBD1	many	CASSLLVGGEGQETQYF	TGTGCCAGCAGCTTATTGGTAGGGGGCGAGGGCCAAGAGACCCAGTACTTC
TRBJ1-3	TRBV6-1	TRBD1	-	CASTPGQGFNSGNTICF	TGTGCCAGCACACCGGGACAGGGGTTCAACTCTGGAAACACCATATGTTTT
TRBJ2-1	TRBV7-3	-	-	CASSPGSSYNEQFF	TGTGCCAGCAGCCCGGGGTCCTCCTACAATGAGCAGTTCTTC
TRBJ2-7	TRBV7-9	TRBD1	many	CASSPGTGVYEQYF	TGTGCCAGCAGCCCCGGGACAGGGGTCTACGAGCAGTACTTC
TRBJ2-2	TRBV18	TRBD2	-	CASSEGLAGAHTGELFF	TGTGCCAGCTCAGAAGGACTAGCGGGGGCCCACACCGGGGAGCTGTTTTTT
TRBJ2-7	TRBV4-2	TRBD2	few	CASSLRRGGSYEQYF	TGTGCCAGCAGCCTAAGACGGGGGGGTTCCTACGAGCAGTACTTC
TRBJ2-3	TRBV7-2	-	many	CASSLQGPDTQYF	TGTGCCAGCAGCTTACAGGGTCCAGATACGCAGTATTTT
TRBJ2-5	TRBV10-3	TRBD1	once	CAISTRQGRETQYF	TGTGCCATCAGCACACGACAGGGCAGGGAGACCCAGTACTTC
TRBJ1-1	TRBV12-3/TRBV12-4	-	few	CASSLATGRTEAFF	TGTGCCAGCAGTTTGGCTACAGGGCGCACTGAAGCTTTCTTT
TRBJ1-1	TRBV6-1	-	many	CASRNQGQNTEAFF	TGTGCCAGCAGGAACCAGGGGCAGAACACTGAAGCTTTCTTT
TRBJ2-2	TRBV7-9	TRBD2	large	CASSSLAGGRSGELFF	TGTGCCAGCAGCTCTTTAGCGGGGGGCCGGTCCGGGGAGCTGTTTTTT
TRBJ2-7	TRBV29-1	TRBD1	many	CSGGTGRYEQYF	TGCAGCGGGGGGACAGGGAGATACGAGCAGTACTTC
TRBJ2-7	TRBV5-5	TRBD1	-	CASSLKQGAQGQYF	TGTGCCAGCAGCTTGAAACAGGGGGCGCAGGGGCAGTACTTC
TRBJ1-1	TRBV12-5	-	-	CASGFGSWAEAFF	TGTGCTAGTGGATTTGGGTCATGGGCTGAAGCTTTCTTT
TRBJ2-3	TRBV27	-	many	CASSRQAGRTQYF	TGTGCCAGCAGTCGACAGGCGGGAAGAACGCAGTATTTT
TRBJ2-1	TRBV6-5	-	-	CASSYYGGGLYNEQFF	TGTGCCAGCAGTTATTATGGGGGGGGGCTCTACAATGAGCAGTTCTTC
TRBJ2-3	TRBV30	-	-	CAWSRDTQYF	TGTGCCTGGTCTAGAGATACGCAGTATTTT
TRBJ2-7	TRBV6-5	-	many	CASSYFGGSSYEQYF	TGTGCCAGCAGTTATTTCGGAGGGAGCTCCTACGAGCAGTACTTC
TRBJ1-5	TRBV6-2/TRBV6-3	-	-	CASRVPGHAAGVSNQPQHF	TGTGCCAGCAGGGTCCCGGGGCACGCGGCGGGAGTTAGCAATCAGCCCCAGCATTTT
TRBJ1-6	TRBV6-5	TRBD1	-	CASSYSRGLNSPLHF	TGTGCCAGCAGTTACTCCAGGGGGCTTAATTCACCCCTCCACTTT
TRBJ2-7	TRBV3-1	TRBD1	few	CASSQRQGATEQYF	TGTGCCAGCAGCCAAAGGCAGGGGGCCACCGAGCAGTACTTC
TRBJ2-7	TRBV29-1	-	many	CSAAMDYEQYF	TGCAGCGCTGCGATGGACTACGAGCAGTACTTC
TRBJ2-7	TRBV20-1	-	-	CSASTSRGFGYEQYF	TGCAGTGCTAGTACAAGCAGGGGCTTCGGCTACGAGCAGTACTTC
TRBJ2-3	TRBV18	-	-	CASSRSPADTQYF	TGTGCCAGCTCACGATCCCCCGCAGATACGCAGTATTTT
TRBJ2-7	TRBV7-3	TRBD1	many	CASSYDGQGVYEQYF	TGTGCCAGCAGCTACGATGGACAGGGAGTGTACGAGCAGTACTTC
TRBJ2-2	TRBV12-3/TRBV12-4	TRBD1	few	CASSRQGTGGTGELFF	TGTGCCAGCAGTCGCCAAGGGACAGGGGGCACCGGGGAGCTGTTTTTT
TRBJ2-1	TRBV12-3/TRBV12-4	TRBD1	many	CTCSLLDRGSRVNDNEQFF	TGTACCTGCAGTTTGCTAGACAGGGGGAGCCGGGTAAACGACAATGAGCAGTTCTTC
TRBJ2-5	TRBV4-1	-	-	CASSQPGRTAQGETQYF	TGCGCCAGCAGCCAACCGGGACGGACAGCCCAAGGGGAGACCCAGTACTTC
TRBJ1-6	TRBV7-9	-	few	CASSAQTWESPLHF	TGTGCCAGCAGCGCCCAGACCTGGGAGTCACCCCTCCACTTT
TRBJ2-1	TRBV20-1	TRBD2	-	CSARSGTDEQFF	TGCAGTGCGCGGAGCGGGACCGATGAGCAGTTCTTC
TRBJ2-1	TRBV4-2	TRBD2	-	CASSPETSGGYNEQFF	TGTGCCAGCAGCCCCGAGACTAGCGGGGGTTACAATGAGCAGTTCTTC
TRBJ1-1	TRBV20-1	-	few	CSASAETEAFF	TGCAGTGCTAGTGCGGAGACTGAAGCTTTCTTT
TRBJ2-6	TRBV6-2/TRBV6-3	TRBD1	-	CASSPRLQGPSGANVLTF	TGTGCCAGCAGTCCCCGGTTACAGGGGCCTTCTGGGGCCAACGTCCTGACTTTC
TRBJ1-2	TRBV29-1	TRBD1	many	CSVESTGGTYGYTF	TGCAGCGTTGAGTCTACAGGGGGGACCTATGGCTACACCTTC
TRBJ2-7	TRBV18	-	-	CASSLQPGTSYEQYF	TGTGCCAGCTCACTCCAACCAGGGACCTCCTACGAGCAGTACTTC
TRBJ2-3	TRBV7-2	TRBD2	-	CASSPGVAAGGDTQYF	TGTGCCAGCAGCCCCGGGGTAGCGGCGGGGGGAGATACGCAGTATTTT
TRBJ1-5	TRBV6-1	TRBD1	many	CATVTGEYSNQPQHF	TGTGCCACCGTGACAGGGGAATATAGCAATCAGCCCCAGCATTTT
TRBJ2-5	TRBV7-2	TRBD1	few	CASSSPQGQGRETQYF	TGTGCCAGCAGCTCCCCCCAGGGACAGGGGAGAGAGACCCAGTACTTC
TRBJ2-3	TRBV12-3/TRBV12-4	TRBD2	-	CASSLGGSGGADTQYF	TGTGCCAGCAGTTTAGGGGGTAGCGGGGGCGCAGATACGCAGTATTTT
TRBJ2-2	TRBV2	-	few	CASSGGIKAPGELFF	TGTGCCAGCAGTGGGGGGATCAAGGCTCCCGGGGAGCTGTTTTTT
TRBJ2-7	TRBV11-2	-	-	CASRDFPSSYEQYF	TGTGCCAGCAGGGACTTTCCTAGCTCCTACGAGCAGTACTTC
TRBJ2-1	TRBV20-1	-	-	CSARGVSYNEQFF	TGCAGTGCTAGAGGGGTTTCCTACAATGAGCAGTTCTTC
TRBJ2-5	TRBV14	-	-	CASSHIERATQETQYF	TGTGCCAGCAGCCACATTGAGAGGGCCACGCAAGAGACCCAGTACTTC
TRBJ2-7	TRBV12-3/TRBV12-4	TRBD1	many	CASSKPNKGAEQYF	TGTGCCAGCAGTAAACCCAACAAGGGGGCAGAGCAGTACTTC
TRBJ2-1	TRBV4-2	-	many	CASAPQGKGGNEQFF	TGTGCCAGCGCCCCACAGGGGAAGGGGGGGAATGAGCAGTTCTTC
TRBJ2-1	TRBV6-5	TRBD2	many	CASSYSTGGSGEQFF	TGTGCCAGCAGTTACTCGACGGGAGGATCCGGTGAGCAGTTCTTC
TRBJ2-3	TRBV29-1	-	many	CSVEDRRRGDTQYF	TGCAGCGTTGAAGATAGGCGTAGGGGGGATACGCAGTATTTT
TRBJ2-1	TRBV20-1	-	few	CSARGNSEQFF	TGCAGTGCCCGAGGTAATAGTGAGCAGTTCTTC
TRBJ2-3	TRBV12-3/TRBV12-4	-	-	CASNTDTTDTQYF	TGTGCCAGCAACACGGACACCACAGATACGCAGTATTTT
TRBJ2-7	TRBV7-2	-	many	CASSLSPSTYEQYF	TGTGCCAGCAGCTTAAGCCCCAGTACCTACGAGCAGTACTTC
TRBJ1-4	TRBV3-1	-	many	CASSRSRKEKLFF	TGTGCCAGCAGCCGCAGCCGAAAAGAAAAACTGTTTTTT
TRBJ2-3	TRBV20-1	-	-	CSGASQDTQYF	TGCAGTGGAGCGAGCCAAGATACGCAGTATTTT
TRBJ2-3	TRBV7-2	-	-	CASSSRGFGVTDTQYF	TGTGCCAGCAGCTCCCGGGGGTTTGGGGTCACAGATACGCAGTATTTT